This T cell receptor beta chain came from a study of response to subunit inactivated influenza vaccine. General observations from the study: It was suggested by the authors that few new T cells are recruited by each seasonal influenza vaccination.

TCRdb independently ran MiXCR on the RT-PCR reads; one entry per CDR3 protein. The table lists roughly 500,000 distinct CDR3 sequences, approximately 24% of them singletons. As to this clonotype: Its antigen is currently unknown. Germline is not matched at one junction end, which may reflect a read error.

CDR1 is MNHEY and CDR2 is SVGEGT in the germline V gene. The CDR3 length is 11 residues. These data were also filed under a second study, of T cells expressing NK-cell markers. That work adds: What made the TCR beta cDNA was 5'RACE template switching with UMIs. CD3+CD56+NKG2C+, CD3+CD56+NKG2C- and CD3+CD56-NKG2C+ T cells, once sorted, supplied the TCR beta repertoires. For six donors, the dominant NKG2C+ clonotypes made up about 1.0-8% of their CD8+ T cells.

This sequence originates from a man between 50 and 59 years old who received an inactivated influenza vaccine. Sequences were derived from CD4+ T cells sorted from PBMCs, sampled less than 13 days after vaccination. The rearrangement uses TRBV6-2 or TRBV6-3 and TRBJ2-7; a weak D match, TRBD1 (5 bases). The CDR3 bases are TGTGCCAGCAGCCACCTTACAGGCGCCGAGTTC. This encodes CASSHLTGAEF.